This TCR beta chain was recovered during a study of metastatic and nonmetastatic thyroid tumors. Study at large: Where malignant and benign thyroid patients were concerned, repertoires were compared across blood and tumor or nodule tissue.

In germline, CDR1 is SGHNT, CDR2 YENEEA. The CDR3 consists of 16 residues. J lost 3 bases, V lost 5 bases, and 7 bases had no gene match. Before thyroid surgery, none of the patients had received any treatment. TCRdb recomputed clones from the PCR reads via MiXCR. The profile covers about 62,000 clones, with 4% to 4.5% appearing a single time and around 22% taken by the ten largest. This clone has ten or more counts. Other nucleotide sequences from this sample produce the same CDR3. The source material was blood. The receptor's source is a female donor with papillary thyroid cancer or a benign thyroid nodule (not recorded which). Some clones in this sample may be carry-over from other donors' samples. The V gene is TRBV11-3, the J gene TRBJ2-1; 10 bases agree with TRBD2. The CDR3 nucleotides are TGTGCCAGCAGCACAGAAGGGACTAGCGACTACAATGAGCAGTTCTTC. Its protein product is CASSTEGTSDYNEQFF. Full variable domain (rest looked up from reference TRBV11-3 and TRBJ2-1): EAGVVQSPRYKIIEKKQPVAFWCNPISGHNTLYWYLQNLGQGPELLIRYENEEAVDDSQLPKDRFSAERLKGVDSTLKIQPAELGDSAVYLCASSTEGTSDYNEQFFGPGTRLTVL.